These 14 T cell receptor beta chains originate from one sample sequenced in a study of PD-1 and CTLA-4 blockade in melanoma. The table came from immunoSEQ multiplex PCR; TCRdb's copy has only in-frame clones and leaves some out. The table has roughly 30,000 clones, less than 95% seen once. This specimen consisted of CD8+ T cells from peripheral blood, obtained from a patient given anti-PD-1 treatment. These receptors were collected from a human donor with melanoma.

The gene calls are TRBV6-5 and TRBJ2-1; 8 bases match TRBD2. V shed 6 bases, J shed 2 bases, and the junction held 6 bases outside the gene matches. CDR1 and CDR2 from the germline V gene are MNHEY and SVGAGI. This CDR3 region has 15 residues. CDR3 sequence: CASSQLAVAYNEQFF. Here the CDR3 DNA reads TGTGCCAGCAGCCAACTAGCGGTTGCCTACAATGAGCAGTTCTTC.

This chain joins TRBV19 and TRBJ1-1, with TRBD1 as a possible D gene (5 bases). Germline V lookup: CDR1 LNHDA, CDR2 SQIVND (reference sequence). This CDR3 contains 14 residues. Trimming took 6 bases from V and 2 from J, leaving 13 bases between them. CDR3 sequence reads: CASSPGLRNTEAFF. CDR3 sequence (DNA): TGTGCCAGTAGCCCGGGACTGAGAAACACTGAAGCTTTCTTT.

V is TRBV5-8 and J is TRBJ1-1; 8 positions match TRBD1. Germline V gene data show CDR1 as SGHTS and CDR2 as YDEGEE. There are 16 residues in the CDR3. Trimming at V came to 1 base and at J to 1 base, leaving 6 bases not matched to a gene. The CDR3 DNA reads TGTGCCAGCAGCTTGCCCCAGGGGGCAGGGAACACTGAAGCTTTCTTT. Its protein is CASSLPQGAGNTEAFF.

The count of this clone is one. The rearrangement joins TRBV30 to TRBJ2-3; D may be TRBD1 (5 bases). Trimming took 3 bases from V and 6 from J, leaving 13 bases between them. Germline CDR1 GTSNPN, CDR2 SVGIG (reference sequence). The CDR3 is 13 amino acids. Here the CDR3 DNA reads TGTGCCTGGAGCCTCGCCCACAGGGATACGCAGTATTTT. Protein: CAWSLAHRDTQYF.

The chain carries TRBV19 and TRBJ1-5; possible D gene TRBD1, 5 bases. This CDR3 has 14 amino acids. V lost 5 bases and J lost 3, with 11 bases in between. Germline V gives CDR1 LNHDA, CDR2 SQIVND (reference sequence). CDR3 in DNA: TGTGCCAGTAGTCCGAGACAGTCCAATCAGCCCCAGCATTTT. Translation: CASSPRQSNQPQHF.

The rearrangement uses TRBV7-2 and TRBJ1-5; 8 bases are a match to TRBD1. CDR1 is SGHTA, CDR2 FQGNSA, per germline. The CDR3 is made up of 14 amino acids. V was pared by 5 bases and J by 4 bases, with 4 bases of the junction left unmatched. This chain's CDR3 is CASSIRQGNQPQHF. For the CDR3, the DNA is TGTGCCAGCAGCATTCGACAGGGGAATCAGCCCCAGCATTTT.

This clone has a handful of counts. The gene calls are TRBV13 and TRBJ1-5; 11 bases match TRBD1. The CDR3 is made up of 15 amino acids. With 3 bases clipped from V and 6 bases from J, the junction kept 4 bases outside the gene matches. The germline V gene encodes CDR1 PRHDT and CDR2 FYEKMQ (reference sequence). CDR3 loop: CASSFGQGAVQPQHF. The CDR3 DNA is TGTGCCAGCAGCTTCGGACAGGGGGCGGTTCAGCCCCAGCATTTT.

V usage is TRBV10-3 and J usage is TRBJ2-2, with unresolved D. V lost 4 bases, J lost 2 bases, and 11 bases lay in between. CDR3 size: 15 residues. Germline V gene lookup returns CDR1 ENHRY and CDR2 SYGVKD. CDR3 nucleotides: TGTGCCATCAGTGGCGGAAGAGTCAACACCGGGGAGCTGTTTTTT. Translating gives CAISGGRVNTGELFF.

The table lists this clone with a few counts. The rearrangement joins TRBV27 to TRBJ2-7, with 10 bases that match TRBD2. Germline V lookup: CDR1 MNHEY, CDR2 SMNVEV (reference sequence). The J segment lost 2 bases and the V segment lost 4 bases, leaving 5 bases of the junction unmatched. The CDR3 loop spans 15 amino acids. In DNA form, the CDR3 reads TGTGCCAGCAGTTCCCGACTAGCGGGCACCTACGAGCAGTACTTC. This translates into CASSSRLAGTYEQYF.

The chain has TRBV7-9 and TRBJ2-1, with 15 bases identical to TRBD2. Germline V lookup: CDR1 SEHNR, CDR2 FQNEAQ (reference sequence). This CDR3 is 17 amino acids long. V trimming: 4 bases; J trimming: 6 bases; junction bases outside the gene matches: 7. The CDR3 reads CASSSGLAGGHLNEQFF. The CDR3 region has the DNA TGTGCCAGCAGCTCGGGACTAGCGGGAGGCCATCTCAATGAGCAGTTCTTC.

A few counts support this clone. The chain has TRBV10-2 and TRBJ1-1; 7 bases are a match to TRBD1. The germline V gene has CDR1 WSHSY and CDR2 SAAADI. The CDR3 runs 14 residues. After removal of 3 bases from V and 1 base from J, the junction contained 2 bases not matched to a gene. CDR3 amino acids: CASSDKGANTEAFF. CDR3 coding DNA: TGCGCCAGCAGTGATAAGGGGGCGAACACTGAAGCTTTCTTT.

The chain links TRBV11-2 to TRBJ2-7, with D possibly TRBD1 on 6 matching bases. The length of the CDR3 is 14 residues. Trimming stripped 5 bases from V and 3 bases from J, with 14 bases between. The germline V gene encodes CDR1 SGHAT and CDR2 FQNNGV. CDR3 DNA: TGTGCCAGCAGCCCCGGGGACAACTTCTACGAGCAGTACTTC. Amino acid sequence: CASSPGDNFYEQYF.

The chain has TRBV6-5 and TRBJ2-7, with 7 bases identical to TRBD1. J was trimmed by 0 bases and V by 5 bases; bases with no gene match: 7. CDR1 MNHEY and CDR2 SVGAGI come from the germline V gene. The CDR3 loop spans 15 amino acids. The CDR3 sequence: CASSPLGQVSYEQYF. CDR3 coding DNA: TGTGCCAGCAGTCCTCTCGGACAGGTCTCCTACGAGCAGTACTTC.

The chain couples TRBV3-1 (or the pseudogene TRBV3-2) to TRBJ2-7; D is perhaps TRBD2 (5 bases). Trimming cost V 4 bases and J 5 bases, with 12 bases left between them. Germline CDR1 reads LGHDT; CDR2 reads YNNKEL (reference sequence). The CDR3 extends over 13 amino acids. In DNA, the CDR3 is TGTGCCAGCAGCCTCGGAGGCGGCGACGAGCAGTACTTC. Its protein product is CASSLGGGDEQYF.